The present entry profiles one T cell receptor (beta chain) with its context. Its antigen is unknown. This sample stems from a study of cytomegalovirus exposure and HLA in healthy donors. Study-level results: An analysis that came later showed most CMV-associated TCR beta chains appearing HLA-restricted. It was taken for granted in presence/absence analyses that sequencing depth across donors was roughly uniform.

Primers for the PCR totalled 60 Vbeta and 13 Jbeta. Generated by immunoSEQ multiplex PCR, the TCRdb table keeps only in-frame clones and is missing some. The profile covers over 150,000 clones, with around 84% appearing a single time and about 5.6% taken by the ten largest. The CDR3 runs 16 residues. Unmatched junction bases numbered 5, after V lost 1 base and J lost 3 bases. The germline gives CDR1 SGHTA, CDR2 FQGTGA. Healthy donors of bone marrow made up the group. This receptor was obtained from a woman between 40 and 55 years old in good health and CMV-seropositive. Sequencing input: PBMCs. This sequence joins TRBV7-3 and TRBJ2-1, with TRBD2 identical over 8 bases. The CDR3 sequence is CASSLNGRVVYNEQFF. The DNA of the CDR3 is TGTGCCAGCAGCTTAAACGGGAGGGTTGTCTACAATGAGCAGTTCTTC. The full variable domain, in which reference TRBV7-3 and TRBJ2-1 provide the parts outside the CDR3, is GAGVSQTPSNKVTEKGKYVELRCDPISGHTALYWYRQSLGQGPEFLIYFQGTGAADDSGLPNDRFFAVRPEGSVSTLKIQRTERGDSAVYLCASSLNGRVVYNEQFFGPGTRLTVL.